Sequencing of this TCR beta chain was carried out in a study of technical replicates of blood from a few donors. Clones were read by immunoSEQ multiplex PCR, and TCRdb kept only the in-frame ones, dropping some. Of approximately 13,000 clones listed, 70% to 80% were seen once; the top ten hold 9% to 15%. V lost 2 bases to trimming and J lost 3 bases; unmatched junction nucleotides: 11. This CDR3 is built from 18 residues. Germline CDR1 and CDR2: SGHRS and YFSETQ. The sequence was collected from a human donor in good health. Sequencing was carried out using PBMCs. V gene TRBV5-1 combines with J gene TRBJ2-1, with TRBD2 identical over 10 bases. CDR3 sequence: CASSLREALAGVYNEQFF. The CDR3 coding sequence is TGCGCCAGCAGCTTAAGAGAGGCTCTAGCGGGAGTCTACAATGAGCAGTTCTTC.